The 21 T cell receptor beta chains below come from one sample, sequenced in a study of blood T cell repertoires in COVID-19. The protocol was immunoSEQ multiplex PCR, while the TCRdb copy is restricted to in-frame clones and leaves out a portion. The sample has some 360,000 clones, over 75% seen once. Sequenced sample: peripheral blood. The receptors were sampled from an older woman with COVID-19, enrolled during active disease.

This clone was counted between two and nine times. J is TRBJ1-2 and V is TRBV18; D ambiguous. The V and J ends lost 2 bases and 4 bases respectively, with 17 bases between them. This CDR3 contains 16 residues. The germline gives CDR1 KGHSH, CDR2 LQKENI. CDR3 loop: CASSPIADPRAYGYTF. DNA of the CDR3: TGTGCCAGCTCACCAATCGCTGACCCGCGGGCCTATGGCTACACCTTC.

The chain's CDR3 is CASSLDRGQETQYF. The CDR3 DNA reads TGCGCCAGCAGCTTGGACAGGGGCCAAGAGACCCAGTACTTC. The chain carries TRBV5-1 and TRBJ2-5; 7 bases line up with TRBD1. The germline gives CDR1 SGHRS, CDR2 YFSETQ. V shed 0 bases, J shed 1 base, and the junction held 0 bases outside the gene matches. CDR3 size: 14 residues.

This rearrangement joins TRBV7-9 to TRBJ2-7; 7 bases agree with TRBD1. The CDR3 is 13 residues long. J gave up 0 bases and V 8 bases, and 4 bases lay outside the gene matches. Germline values: CDR1 SEHNR, CDR2 FQNEAQ (reference sequence). CDR3 nucleotides: TGTGCCAGCGGGAACAGGGGCTCCTACGAGCAGTACTTC. This codes for CASGNRGSYEQYF.

The J gene is TRBJ2-5, the V gene TRBV27; 7 bases fit TRBD1. This CDR3 has 16 amino acids. Unmatched junction bases numbered 12, after V lost 3 bases and J lost 5 bases. Germline CDR1 reads MNHEY; CDR2 reads SMNVEV (reference sequence). The CDR3 nucleotides read TGTGCCAGCAGTTTGGAAACAGGGGACCCGGTGGAGACCCAGTACTTC. Amino acids: CASSLETGDPVETQYF.

The V gene is TRBV5-1, the J gene TRBJ2-1; 9 nucleotides line up with TRBD2. Germline CDR1 reads SGHRS; CDR2 reads YFSETQ. This CDR3 is built from 15 residues. V dropped 0 bases and J dropped 7; count of bases not matched to a gene: 5. The DNA of the CDR3 is TGCGCCAGCAGCTTGGGGGGCGGGGGGGCAAATGAGCAGTTCTTC. It specifies CASSLGGGGANEQFF.

The chain is built from TRBV4-2 and TRBJ1-3; TRBD1 matches 8 bases. CDR1 and CDR2 from the germline V gene are LGHNA and YNFKEQ. The CDR3 has 18 amino acids. The ends lost 0 bases at V and 4 bases at J; junction bases unmatched: 11. The CDR3 here is CASSQEGWQGARGNTIYF. CDR3 in DNA: TGTGCCAGCAGCCAAGAGGGTTGGCAGGGGGCTCGGGGAAACACCATATATTTT.

This chain joins TRBV13 and TRBJ2-6; D unclear. The CDR3 has 13 amino acids. V was pared by 7 bases and J by 2 bases, with 6 bases between. Looked up from germline, CDR1 is PRHDT and CDR2 is FYEKMQ (reference sequence). This CDR3 is CASTRTGANVLTF. CDR3 nucleotides: TGTGCCAGCACCAGGACTGGGGCCAACGTCCTGACTTTC.

The chain is built from TRBV3-1 (or the pseudogene TRBV3-2) and TRBJ2-7; TRBD2 aligns across 11 bases. The CDR3 runs 16 residues. V was pared by 2 bases and J by 2 bases, with 5 bases of the junction left unmatched. From germline, CDR1 is LGHDT and CDR2 YNNKEL (reference sequence). CDR3 sequence (DNA): TGTGCCAGCAGCCAAAGGACTAGCGGGCGAACCTACGAGCAGTACTTC. Amino acid sequence: CASSQRTSGRTYEQYF.

As to this clone: The same CDR3 can be traced to other DNA sequences in this sample. For the CDR3, the DNA is TGTGCCACCAGTGATTTCCAAGGGACGCCGGGGAGGTCTAGCAATCAGCCCCAGCATTTT. This sequence encodes CATSDFQGTPGRSSNQPQHF. The rearrangement links TRBV24-1 to TRBJ1-5; D is perhaps TRBD1 (5 bases). Germline V lookup: CDR1 KGHDR, CDR2 SFDVKD. The CDR3 length is 20 residues. The germline V and J ends were trimmed by 1 base and 0 bases, with 21 bases remaining between them.

The V and J genes are TRBV5-4 and TRBJ2-5, with TRBD2 matching over 15 bases. This CDR3 contains 16 residues. Per the germline V gene, CDR1 is SGHNT and CDR2 is YYREEE (reference sequence). V trimming: 4 bases; J trimming: 4 bases; junction bases outside the gene matches: 5. The CDR3 coding sequence is TGTGCCAGCAGCCCGGGACTAGCGGGGGGAACAGAGACCCAGTACTTC. Protein: CASSPGLAGGTETQYF.

The chain has TRBV7-6 and TRBJ2-3; D gene uncertain. Germline-derived CDR1 and CDR2 are SGHVS and FNYEAQ. The CDR3 covers 14 residues. V shed 1 base and J shed 3 bases, with 8 bases lying between them. The CDR3 loop is CASSLVSITDTQYF. CDR3 bases: TGTGCCAGCAGCTTAGTTAGTATTACAGATACGCAGTATTTT.

V and J are TRBV27 and TRBJ1-1, with D maybe TRBD1 (6 bases). V lost 6 bases, J lost 5 bases, and 13 bases lay in between. Germline lookup yields CDR1 MNHEY and CDR2 SMNVEV (reference sequence). The CDR3 runs to 13 residues. CDR3 DNA: TGTGCCAGCAGACAGGGAAGGGTGACTGAAGCTTTCTTT. As protein: CASRQGRVTEAFF.

The chain has TRBV15 and TRBJ1-6; TRBD1 matches at 8 bases. The CDR3 runs to 13 residues. Germline CDR1 and CDR2: LNHNV and YYDKDF (reference sequence). V trimming: 7 bases; J trimming: 6 bases; junction bases outside the gene matches: 2. CDR3 nucleotides: TGTGCCACCACAGGGGGCTCTAATTCACCCCTCCACTTT. It is translated as CATTGGSNSPLHF.

The chain carries TRBV5-1 and TRBJ2-3; D gene uncertain. Germline V CDR1 and CDR2: SGHRS, YFSETQ. The CDR3 runs 13 residues. V lost 4 bases, J lost 5 bases, and 11 bases lay in between. The CDR3 DNA reads as TGCGCCAGCAGCCTATTTTTCGGAGATACGCAGTATTTT. This gives the protein CASSLFFGDTQYF.

This clone was found a few times. This chain joins TRBV7-3 and TRBJ2-7; D gene unclear. CDR3 size: 14 residues. Germline assignment: CDR1 SGHTA and CDR2 FQGTGA. Trimming took off 2 bases at V and 0 bases at J, with 8 bases between the two ends. CDR3 nucleotide sequence: TGTGCCAGCAGCTTAGAGAGGAGCTCCTACGAGCAGTACTTC. Protein: CASSLERSSYEQYF.

The CDR3 region is CASSSLSGQGGTEAFF. CDR3 bases: TGCGCCAGCAGCTCCCTCTCAGGACAGGGCGGCACTGAAGCTTTCTTT. This chain uses TRBV5-1 with TRBJ1-1; 8 bases match TRBD1. Germline CDR1 and CDR2: SGHRS and YFSETQ. J was trimmed by 4 bases and V by 3 bases; bases with no gene match: 11. The CDR3 runs to 16 residues. The variable domain in full, completed from reference TRBV5-1 and TRBJ1-1, reads KAGVTQTPRYLIKTRGQQVTLSCSPISGHRSVSWYQQTPGQGLQFLFEYFSETQRNKGNFPGRFSGRQFSNSRSEMNVSTLELGDSALYLCASSSLSGQGGTEAFFGQGTRLTVV.

This chain connects TRBV7-2 to TRBJ2-7; 10 bases agree with TRBD1. The CDR3 runs to 15 residues. The V gene's germline CDR1 is SGHTA and CDR2 FQGNSA. The V and J ends lost 4 bases and 0 bases, in that order; junction bases with no gene match: 3. CDR3: CASSSRTGGSYEQYF. CDR3 DNA: TGTGCCAGCAGCTCAAGGACAGGGGGCTCCTACGAGCAGTACTTC. Looking up the rest from reference TRBV7-2 and TRBJ2-7 gives the full variable domain: GAGVSQSPSNKVTEKGKDVELRCDPISGHTALYWYRQSLGQGLEFLIYFQGNSAPDKSGLPSDRFSAERTGGSVSTLTIQRTQQEDSAVYLCASSSRTGGSYEQYFGPGTRLTVT.

The rearrangement links TRBV3-1 (or the pseudogene TRBV3-2) to TRBJ1-5, with 8 positions matching TRBD1. The germline gives CDR1 LGHDT, CDR2 YNNKEL (reference sequence). The CDR3 length is 15 residues. With 0 bases clipped from V and 2 bases from J, the junction kept 0 bases outside the gene matches. For the CDR3, the DNA is TGTGCCAGCAGCCAAGAGACAGGGGGCAATCAGCCCCAGCATTTT. It codes for CASSQETGGNQPQHF.

The gene calls are TRBV6-6 and TRBJ1-6, with a tentative D call TRBD1 (6 bases). From germline, CDR1 is MNHNY and CDR2 SVGAGI (reference sequence). V was shortened by 2 bases and J by 3 bases, with 8 bases between the two germline ends. This CDR3 comprises 15 residues. CDR3 residues: CASSYVRGYNSPLHF. CDR3 nucleotides: TGTGCCAGCAGTTACGTCAGGGGCTATAATTCACCCCTCCACTTT.

CDR3 region: CASSSLPTGNTEAFF. The DNA for the CDR3 is TGTGCCAGCTCATCGCTTCCGACAGGGAACACTGAAGCTTTCTTT. The rearrangement links TRBV18 to TRBJ1-1, with D possibly matching TRBD1 (6 bases). V shed 5 bases and J shed 1 base, with 14 bases lying between them. The germline CDR1 and CDR2 sequences are KGHSH and LQKENI. This CDR3 has 15 residues.

The genes are TRBV4-1 and TRBJ2-5, with 9 nucleotides matching TRBD1. Germline-derived CDR1 and CDR2 are MGHRA and YSYEKL. The CDR3 has 18 amino acids. J was trimmed by 1 base and V by 2 bases; bases with no gene match: 11. As DNA, the CDR3 is TGCGCCAGCAGCCAACGCGAGGTTGGGACAGGGTTCCAAGAGACCCAGTACTTC. Amino acid sequence: CASSQREVGTGFQETQYF.